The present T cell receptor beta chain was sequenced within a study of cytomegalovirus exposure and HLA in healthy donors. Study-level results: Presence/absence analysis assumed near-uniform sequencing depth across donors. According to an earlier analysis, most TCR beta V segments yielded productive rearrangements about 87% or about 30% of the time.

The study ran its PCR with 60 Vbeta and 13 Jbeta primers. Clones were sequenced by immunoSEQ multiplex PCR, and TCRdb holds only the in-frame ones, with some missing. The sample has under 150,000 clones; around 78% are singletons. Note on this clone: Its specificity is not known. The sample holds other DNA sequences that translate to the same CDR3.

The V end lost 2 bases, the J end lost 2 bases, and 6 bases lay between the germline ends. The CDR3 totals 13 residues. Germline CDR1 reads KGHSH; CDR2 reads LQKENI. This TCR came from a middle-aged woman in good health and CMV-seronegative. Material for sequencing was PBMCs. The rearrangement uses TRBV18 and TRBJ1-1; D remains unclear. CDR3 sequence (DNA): TGTGCCAGCTCACCAGCAGGCAACACTGAAGCTTTCTTT. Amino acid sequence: CASSPAGNTEAFF.